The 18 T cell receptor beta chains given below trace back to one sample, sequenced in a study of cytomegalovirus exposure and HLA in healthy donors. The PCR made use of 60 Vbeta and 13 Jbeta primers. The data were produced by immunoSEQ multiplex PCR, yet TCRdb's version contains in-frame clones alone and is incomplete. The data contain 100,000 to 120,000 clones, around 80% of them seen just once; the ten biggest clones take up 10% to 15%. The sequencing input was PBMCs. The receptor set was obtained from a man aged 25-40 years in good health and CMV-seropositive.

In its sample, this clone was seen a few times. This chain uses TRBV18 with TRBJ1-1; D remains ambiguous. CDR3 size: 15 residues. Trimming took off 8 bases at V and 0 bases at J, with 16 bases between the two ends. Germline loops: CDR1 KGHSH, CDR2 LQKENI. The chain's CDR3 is CASATRGSLNTEAFF. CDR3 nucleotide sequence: TGTGCCAGCGCCACCCGCGGGAGTTTGAACACTGAAGCTTTCTTT.

In DNA form, the CDR3 reads TGCGCCAGCAGCCGCGAGGTGAATTCACCCCTCCACTTT. As protein: CASSREVNSPLHF. V gene TRBV4-1 combines with J gene TRBJ1-6; D not resolved. Trimming pared 4 bases from V and 7 bases from J, leaving 8 bases between. Germline lookup yields CDR1 MGHRA and CDR2 YSYEKL. The CDR3 runs to 13 residues.

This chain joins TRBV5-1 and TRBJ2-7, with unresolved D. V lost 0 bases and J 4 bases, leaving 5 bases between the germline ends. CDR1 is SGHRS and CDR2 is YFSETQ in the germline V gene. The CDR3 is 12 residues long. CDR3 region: CASSLGQYEQYF. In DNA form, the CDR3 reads TGCGCCAGCAGCTTGGGGCAGTACGAGCAGTACTTC.

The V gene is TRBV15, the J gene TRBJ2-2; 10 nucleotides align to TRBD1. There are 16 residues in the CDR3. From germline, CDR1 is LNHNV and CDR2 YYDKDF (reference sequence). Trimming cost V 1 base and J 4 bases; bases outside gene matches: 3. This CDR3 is CATSRGTGGSTGELFF. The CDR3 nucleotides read TGTGCCACCAGCAGAGGGACAGGGGGGAGCACCGGGGAGCTGTTTTTT.

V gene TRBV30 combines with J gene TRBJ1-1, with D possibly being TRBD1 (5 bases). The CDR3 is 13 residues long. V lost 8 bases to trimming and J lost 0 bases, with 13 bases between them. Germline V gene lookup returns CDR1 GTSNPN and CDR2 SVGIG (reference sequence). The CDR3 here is CAGAGSLNTEAFF. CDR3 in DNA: TGTGCCGGGGCCGGCAGCTTGAACACTGAAGCTTTCTTT.

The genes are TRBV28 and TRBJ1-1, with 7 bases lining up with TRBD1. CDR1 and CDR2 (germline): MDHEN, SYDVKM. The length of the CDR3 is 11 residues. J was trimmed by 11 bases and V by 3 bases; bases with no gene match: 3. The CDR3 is CASSFRGAAFF. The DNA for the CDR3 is TGTGCCAGCAGTTTCAGGGGGGCGGCTTTCTTT.

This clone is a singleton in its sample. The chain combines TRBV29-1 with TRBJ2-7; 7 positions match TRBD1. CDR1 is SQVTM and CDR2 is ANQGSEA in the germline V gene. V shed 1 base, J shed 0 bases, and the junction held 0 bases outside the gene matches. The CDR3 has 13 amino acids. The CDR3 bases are TGCAGCGTTGAAGGGGACAGCTCCTACGAGCAGTACTTC. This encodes CSVEGDSSYEQYF.

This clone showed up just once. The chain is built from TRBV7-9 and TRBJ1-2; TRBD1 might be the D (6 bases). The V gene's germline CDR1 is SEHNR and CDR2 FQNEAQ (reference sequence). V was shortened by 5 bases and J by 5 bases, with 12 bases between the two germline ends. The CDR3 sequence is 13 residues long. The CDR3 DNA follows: TGTGCCAGCAGCCCACCTCAGGGGTATGGCTACACCTTC. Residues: CASSPPQGYGYTF. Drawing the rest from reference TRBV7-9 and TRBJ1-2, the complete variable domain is DTGVSQNPRHKITKRGQNVTFRCDPISEHNRLYWYRQTLGQGPEFLTYFQNEAQLEKSRLLSDRFSAERPKGSFSTLEIQRTEQGDSAMYLCASSPPQGYGYTFGSGTRLTVV.

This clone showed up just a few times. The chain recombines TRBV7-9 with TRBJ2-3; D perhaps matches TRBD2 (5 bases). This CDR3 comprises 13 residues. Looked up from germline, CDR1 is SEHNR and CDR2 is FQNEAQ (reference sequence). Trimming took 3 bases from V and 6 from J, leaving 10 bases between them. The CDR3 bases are TGTGCCAGCAGCTTCCGGGGTGTGGATACGCAGTATTTT. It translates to CASSFRGVDTQYF.

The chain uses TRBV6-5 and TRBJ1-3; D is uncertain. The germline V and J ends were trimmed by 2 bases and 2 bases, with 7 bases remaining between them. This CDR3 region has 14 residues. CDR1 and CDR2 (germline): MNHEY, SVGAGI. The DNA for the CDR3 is TGTGCCAGCAGTTACAGCACTACTGGAAACACCATATATTTT. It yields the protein CASSYSTTGNTIYF.

CDR3 nucleotides: TGTGCCAGCAGCGGCGGGCAGCCCCAGCATTTT. Translation: CASSGGQPQHF. V usage is TRBV2 and J usage is TRBJ1-5; unclear D gene. V was pared by 6 bases and J by 7 bases, with 7 bases between. Germline-derived CDR1 and CDR2 are SNHLY and FYNNEI. This CDR3 spans 11 amino acids.

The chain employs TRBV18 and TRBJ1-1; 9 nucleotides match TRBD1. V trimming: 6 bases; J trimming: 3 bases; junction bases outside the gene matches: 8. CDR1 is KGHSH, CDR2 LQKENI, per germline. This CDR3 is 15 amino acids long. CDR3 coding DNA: TGTGCCAGCTCCCCGGGACAGGGCTCAGACACTGAAGCTTTCTTT. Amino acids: CASSPGQGSDTEAFF.

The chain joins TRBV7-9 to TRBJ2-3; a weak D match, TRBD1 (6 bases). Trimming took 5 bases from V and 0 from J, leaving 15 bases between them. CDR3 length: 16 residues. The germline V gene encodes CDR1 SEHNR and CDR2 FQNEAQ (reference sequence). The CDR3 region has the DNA TGTGCCAGCAGCCCCCTGAGAGGGGGAAGCACAGATACGCAGTATTTT. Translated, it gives CASSPLRGGSTDTQYF.

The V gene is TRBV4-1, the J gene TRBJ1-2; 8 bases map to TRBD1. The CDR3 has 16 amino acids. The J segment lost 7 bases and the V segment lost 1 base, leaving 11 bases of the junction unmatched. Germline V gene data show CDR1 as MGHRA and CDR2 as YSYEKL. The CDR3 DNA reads TGCGCCAGCAGCCAAGGACAGGGGTTCTCCTTCGGTGGCTACACCTTC. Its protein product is CASSQGQGFSFGGYTF.

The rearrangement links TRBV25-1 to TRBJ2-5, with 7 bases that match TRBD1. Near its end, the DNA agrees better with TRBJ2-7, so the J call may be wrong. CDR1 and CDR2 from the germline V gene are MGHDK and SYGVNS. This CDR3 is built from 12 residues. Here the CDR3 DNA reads TGTGCCAGCGGAGAGGGGGCGTACGAGCAGTACTTC. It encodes CASGEGAYEQYF.

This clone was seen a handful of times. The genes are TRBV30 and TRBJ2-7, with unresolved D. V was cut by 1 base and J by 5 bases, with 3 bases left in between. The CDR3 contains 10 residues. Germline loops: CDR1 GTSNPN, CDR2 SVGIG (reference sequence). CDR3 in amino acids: CAWSDNEQYF. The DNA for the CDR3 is TGTGCCTGGAGTGATAACGAGCAGTACTTC.

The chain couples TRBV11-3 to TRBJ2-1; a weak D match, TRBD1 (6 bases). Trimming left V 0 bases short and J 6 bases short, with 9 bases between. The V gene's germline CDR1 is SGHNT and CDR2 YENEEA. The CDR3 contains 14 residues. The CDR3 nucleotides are TGTGCCAGCAGCTTAGAGGGGGCGGCCAATGAGCAGTTCTTC. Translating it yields CASSLEGAANEQFF.

The CDR3: CASSASGGLETQYF. CDR3 nucleotides: TGTGCCAGCAGCGCTAGCGGGGGGCTGGAGACCCAGTACTTC. The chain carries TRBV9 and TRBJ2-5; 11 nucleotides line up with TRBD2. With 3 bases clipped from V and 5 bases from J, the junction kept 3 bases outside the gene matches. CDR3 length equals 14 residues. From germline, CDR1 is SGDLS and CDR2 YYNGEE.